The TCR beta chain under discussion was sequenced for a study of blood T cell repertoires in COVID-19. Study-level background: Sample material is recorded as cDNA or gDNA derived from T cells, B-cell-depleted T cells, or PBMCs.

The V gene lost 11 bases and the J gene lost 1 base, with 14 bases spanning the gap. CDR1 and CDR2 from the germline V gene are MDHEN and SYDVKM. The CDR3 runs to 14 residues. In the authors' workflow: Reference gene primer amplification yielded estimated nucleated cell counts. Some clones are missing from TCRdb's copy, which holds only in-frame ones; the method was immunoSEQ multiplex PCR. V and J calls and clone size are given by that table; D and trimming were obtained from the DNA. Of roughly 300,000 clones listed, 80% to 95% are singletons. This chain links TRBV28 with TRBJ2-2; TRBD1 is a possible D gene (5 bases). The TCR sequence derives from a young woman with COVID-19, enrolled during active disease. Sequences were obtained from peripheral blood. CDR3 amino acids: CASKGTGNTGELFF. The CDR3 DNA follows: TGTGCCTCCAAAGGCACAGGGAACACCGGGGAGCTGTTTTTT. The variable domain in full, with the rest retrieved from reference TRBV28 and TRBJ2-2, is DVKVTQSSRYLVKRTGEKVFLECVQDMDHENMFWYRQDPGLGLRLIYFSYDVKMKEKGDIPEGYSVSREKKERFSLILESASTNQTSMYLCASKGTGNTGELFFGEGSRLTVL.